The 27 T cell receptor beta chains given below trace back to one sample, sequenced in a study of blood T cell repertoires in COVID-19. TCRdb keeps only in-frame clones here, not all; method: immunoSEQ multiplex PCR. The repertoire has some 300,000 clones, 86% of them found once; the top ten carry approximately 14%. The sequencing input was peripheral blood. The origin of the receptors is a woman aged 70-85 years with COVID-19, enrolled during active disease.

The rearrangement joins TRBV24-1 to TRBJ2-2, with 15 bases aligning to TRBD2. CDR1 is KGHDR, CDR2 SFDVKD, per germline. The CDR3 is made up of 18 amino acids. J gave up 6 bases and V 3 bases, and 7 bases lay outside the gene matches. CDR3 sequence: CATSDTRTSGGVAGELFF. CDR3 DNA sequence: TGTGCCACCAGTGATACCCGGACTAGCGGGGGGGTCGCCGGGGAGCTGTTTTTT.

The gene calls are TRBV6-5 and TRBJ1-1; the D gene is possibly TRBD1 (5 bases). Trimming removed 6 bases at V and 4 bases at J, with 9 bases between. The CDR3 length is 12 residues. Looked up from germline, CDR1 is MNHEY and CDR2 is SVGAGI. The CDR3 here is CASSEQGTEAFF. CDR3 nucleotide sequence: TGTGCCAGCAGCGAGCAGGGCACTGAAGCTTTCTTT.

This chain links TRBV24-1 with TRBJ1-2; possibly TRBD1 for D (5 bases). CDR3 length equals 16 residues. CDR1 is KGHDR and CDR2 is SFDVKD in the germline V gene. Trimming pared 4 bases from V and 6 bases from J, leaving 20 bases between. The CDR3 DNA is TGTGCCACCAGTGACCCACGGCTAGGGGCAAGTGATGGCTACACCTTC. Amino acids: CATSDPRLGASDGYTF.

The chain carries TRBV19 and TRBJ1-1; 8 bases line up with TRBD1. Germline V gives CDR1 LNHDA, CDR2 SQIVND (reference sequence). The CDR3 contains 14 residues. V lost 5 bases to trimming and J lost 2 bases; unmatched junction nucleotides: 4. The CDR3 sequence is CASSFDRGNTEAFF. The DNA for the CDR3 is TGTGCCAGTAGTTTCGACAGGGGAAACACTGAAGCTTTCTTT.

CDR3 bases: TGTGCCAGCAGCTTGGTGCTAGCGGGGGGGGAGACCCAGTACTTC. Amino acid sequence: CASSLVLAGGETQYF. The V and J genes are TRBV5-4 and TRBJ2-5, with 12 bases fitting TRBD2. V lost 0 bases and J lost 5; bases outside the gene matches: 2. Germline V gene sequence: CDR1 SGHNT, CDR2 YYREEE (reference sequence). There are 15 residues in the CDR3.

This chain uses TRBV11-2 with TRBJ1-1; no reliable D call. The germline V gene encodes CDR1 SGHAT and CDR2 FQNNGV. V lost 1 base and J 1 base, leaving 7 bases between the germline ends. The CDR3 covers 14 residues. Here the CDR3 reads CASSLVGKNTEAFF. The CDR3 DNA sequence: TGTGCCAGCAGCTTAGTGGGCAAGAACACTGAAGCTTTCTTT. The whole variable domain, filled in from reference TRBV11-2 and TRBJ1-1, reads EAGVAQSPRYKIIEKRQSVAFWCNPISGHATLYWYQQILGQGPKLLIQFQNNGVVDDSQLPKDRFSAERLKGVDSTLKIQPAKLEDSAVYLCASSLVGKNTEAFFGQGTRLTVV.

V is TRBV6-2 or TRBV6-3 and J is TRBJ1-5; D remains ambiguous. V was trimmed by 4 bases and J by 7 bases, leaving 11 bases between them. Germline V gene sequence: CDR1 MNHEY, CDR2 SVGEGT. The CDR3 sequence is 13 residues long. As DNA, the CDR3 is TGTGCCAGCAGTTTCGGGGAAGGGCAGCCCCAGCATTTT. Amino acid sequence: CASSFGEGQPQHF.

V gene TRBV24-1 combines with J gene TRBJ1-5, with TRBD1 matching 7 bases. The CDR3 contains 13 residues. Trimming took 12 bases from V and 2 from J; bases not matched to a gene: 6. CDR1 and CDR2 from the germline V gene are KGHDR and SFDVKD. The CDR3 region has the DNA TGTGCCGATACAGGGGTGGGCAATCAGCCCCAGCATTTT. Translating it yields CADTGVGNQPQHF.

This chain links TRBV12-2 with TRBJ1-5; TRBD1 is taken as the D call from the table, unchecked against the DNA. TRBV12-2 corresponds to a pseudogene. The CDR3 spans 18 residues. The CDR3 spells CASRLATTRQGPNQPQHF. DNA of the CDR3: TGTGCAAGTCGCTTAGCGACTACGAGACAGGGGCCCAATCAGCCCCAGCATTTT.

In nucleotides, the CDR3 is TGCGCCAGCAGTTCTGACAATTCTAACACTGAAGCTTTCTTT. Translating gives CASSSDNSNTEAFF. The rearrangement uses TRBV5-1 and TRBJ1-1, with D unresolved. Deletions cut 5 bases from V and 2 bases from J, with 13 bases between. Germline V gene sequence: CDR1 SGHRS, CDR2 YFSETQ. CDR3 size: 14 residues.

The chain is built from TRBV28 and TRBJ2-7; D is uncertain. Trimming stripped 2 bases from V and 3 bases from J, with 8 bases between. CDR1 MDHEN and CDR2 SYDVKM come from the germline V gene. The CDR3 is made up of 13 amino acids. Written as DNA, the CDR3 is TGTGCCAGCAGTTTAGGGCTGGTCTACGAGCAGTACTTC. It codes for CASSLGLVYEQYF.

CDR3: CASTLSQVLTEAFF. The DNA of the CDR3 is TGTGCCAGCACCCTTAGTCAGGTTCTCACTGAAGCTTTCTTT. The chain employs TRBV2 and TRBJ1-1; no clear D gene. The V end was cut by 7 bases, the J end by 4 bases, with 16 bases between. Germline lookup yields CDR1 SNHLY and CDR2 FYNNEI. The CDR3 is 14 residues long.

This chain joins TRBV15 and TRBJ1-2; D remains unclear. Germline CDR1 and CDR2: LNHNV and YYDKDF (reference sequence). V gave up 1 base and J gave up 6 bases, with 9 bases separating them. The CDR3 is 13 residues long. The CDR3 bases are TGTGCCACCAGCAGAGTATTTGGAGATGGCTACACCTTC. It codes for CATSRVFGDGYTF.

The gene calls are TRBV12-3 or TRBV12-4 and TRBJ2-7; 8 nucleotides align to TRBD2. The CDR3 has 13 amino acids. The V and J ends lost 3 bases and 7 bases, in that order; junction bases with no gene match: 5. The CDR3 loop reads CASSFGASGEQYF. CDR3 DNA sequence: TGTGCCAGCAGTTTCGGGGCTAGCGGGGAGCAGTACTTC.

V and J are TRBV27 and TRBJ1-6, with a weak D call TRBD1 (6 bases). The CDR3 is made up of 13 amino acids. Per the germline V gene, CDR1 is MNHEY and CDR2 is SMNVEV (reference sequence). V lost 0 bases and J lost 11, with 8 bases in between. CDR3 amino acids: CASSLSTGAPLHF. CDR3 DNA: TGTGCCAGCAGTTTATCGACAGGAGCACCCCTCCACTTT.

Written as DNA, the CDR3 is TGTGCCAGCAGTAAGGGGCAGTACGAGCAGTACTTC. Its translation is CASSKGQYEQYF. The chain links TRBV6-5 to TRBJ2-7; TRBD1 might be the D (5 bases). Germline CDR1 reads MNHEY; CDR2 reads SVGAGI. This CDR3 contains 12 residues. Trimming pared 5 bases from V and 4 bases from J, leaving 9 bases between.

The chain is built from TRBV5-4 and TRBJ1-1, with 9 bases that match TRBD1. The junction had 4 bases not matched to a gene; V was cut back by 5 bases and J by 5 bases. The CDR3 sequence is 13 residues long. Germline values: CDR1 SGHNT, CDR2 YYREEE (reference sequence). The CDR3 nucleotides are TGTGCCAGCAGAGGACAGGGGCGAACTGAAGCTTTCTTT. Protein sequence: CASRGQGRTEAFF.

This clone has just a few counts. The rearrangement uses TRBV9 and TRBJ1-1; possible D gene TRBD1, 5 bases. From germline, CDR1 is SGDLS and CDR2 YYNGEE. The V end lost 3 bases, the J end lost 6 bases, and 9 bases lay between the germline ends. The CDR3 is 12 residues long. This CDR3 is CASSGGSAEAFF. DNA for the CDR3: TGTGCCAGCAGCGGGGGCAGCGCTGAAGCTTTCTTT.

This chain connects TRBV7-2 to TRBJ1-5; D unclear. Trimming pared 3 bases from V and 2 bases from J, leaving 8 bases between. Germline CDR1 SGHTA, CDR2 FQGNSA. The CDR3 contains 14 residues. The CDR3: CASSFNQGNQPQHF. DNA for the CDR3: TGTGCCAGCAGCTTCAATCAGGGCAATCAGCCCCAGCATTTT.

The chain combines TRBV11-2 with TRBJ1-1; no definite D call. This CDR3 has 12 amino acids. Looked up from germline, CDR1 is SGHAT and CDR2 is FQNNGV. The ends were cut back, 2 bases at V and 5 bases at J, with 6 bases in the middle. CDR3 protein: CASSLSRTEAFF. The CDR3 DNA is TGTGCCAGCAGCTTATCTAGGACTGAAGCTTTCTTT.

This clone was detected once. The J gene is TRBJ2-5, the V gene TRBV29-1; 10 bases are a match to TRBD1. Trimming cost V 7 bases and J 5 bases; bases outside gene matches: 4. This CDR3 has 12 residues. The germline CDR1 and CDR2 sequences are SQVTM and ANQGSEA. DNA of the CDR3: TGCAGCGGGGGACAGGGGCGCGAGACCCAGTACTTC. Translation: CSGGQGRETQYF.

This chain links TRBV6-4 with TRBJ2-1, with TRBD2 matching 7 bases. The CDR3 contains 16 residues. Germline values: CDR1 MRHNA, CDR2 SNTAGT. V lost 1 base to trimming and J lost 2 bases; unmatched junction nucleotides: 5. CDR3 sequence reads: CASSDWASGAYNEQFF. CDR3 DNA sequence: TGTGCCAGCAGTGACTGGGCTAGCGGAGCCTACAATGAGCAGTTCTTC.

The gene calls are TRBV3-1 (or the pseudogene TRBV3-2) and TRBJ2-7; D gene ambiguous. The CDR3 spans 13 residues. Trimming left V 3 bases short and J 7 bases short, with 13 bases between. Germline V gene sequence: CDR1 LGHDT, CDR2 YNNKEL (reference sequence). The DNA for the CDR3 is TGTGCCAGCAGCCATGCCCTACCTTCGGAGCAGTACTTC. It yields the protein CASSHALPSEQYF.

The chain has TRBV4-1 and TRBJ2-2; D unresolved. The V gene lost 1 base and the J gene lost 7 bases, with 13 bases spanning the gap. Germline CDR1 MGHRA, CDR2 YSYEKL. The CDR3 covers 15 residues. The CDR3 DNA follows: TGCGCCAGCAGCCAAGTCCTGCCGTTTAGCGGGGAGCTGTTTTTT. Protein sequence: CASSQVLPFSGELFF.

The count of this clone is one. V and J are TRBV18 and TRBJ1-3; a weak D match, TRBD1 (6 bases). This CDR3 comprises 15 residues. CDR1 is KGHSH and CDR2 is LQKENI in the germline V gene. V lost 3 bases, J lost 6 bases, and 15 bases lay in between. In DNA form, the CDR3 reads TGTGCCAGCTCACCTCAGGGGCCCTCCACAAACACCATATATTTT. This translates into CASSPQGPSTNTIYF. Full variable domain (missing parts from reference TRBV18 and TRBJ1-3): NAGVMQNPRHLVRRRGQEARLRCSPMKGHSHVYWYRQLPEEGLKFMVYLQKENIIDESGMPKERFSAEFPKEGPSILRIQQVVRGDSAAYFCASSPQGPSTNTIYFGEGSWLTVV.

The chain couples TRBV2 to TRBJ1-5, with 8 bases that match TRBD1. The V and J ends lost 6 bases and 3 bases, in that order; junction bases with no gene match: 1. The CDR3 extends over 13 amino acids. Germline CDR1 SNHLY, CDR2 FYNNEI. The CDR3, as DNA: TGTGCCAGCAGGGGACAGGTCAATCAGCCCCAGCATTTT. It encodes CASRGQVNQPQHF.

The rearrangement links TRBV27 to TRBJ2-2; 12 bases agree with TRBD2. The ends lost 5 bases at V and 6 bases at J; junction bases unmatched: 13. The germline V gene has CDR1 MNHEY and CDR2 SMNVEV (reference sequence). CDR3 length: 18 residues. CDR3 amino acids: CASSKKTSGGSIPGELFF. The CDR3 nucleotides are TGTGCCAGCAGTAAAAAGACTAGCGGGGGCTCGATCCCCGGGGAGCTGTTTTTT.